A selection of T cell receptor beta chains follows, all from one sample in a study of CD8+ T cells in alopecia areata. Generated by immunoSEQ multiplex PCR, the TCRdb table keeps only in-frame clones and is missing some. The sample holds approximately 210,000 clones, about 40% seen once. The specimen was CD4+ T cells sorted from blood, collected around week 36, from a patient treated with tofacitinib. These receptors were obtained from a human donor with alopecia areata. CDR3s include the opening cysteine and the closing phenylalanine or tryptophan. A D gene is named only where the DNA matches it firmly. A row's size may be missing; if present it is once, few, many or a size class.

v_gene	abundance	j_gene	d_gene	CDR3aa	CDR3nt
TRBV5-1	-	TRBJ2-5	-	CASSLVMETQYF	TGCGCCAGCAGCTTGGTGATGGAGACCCAGTACTTC
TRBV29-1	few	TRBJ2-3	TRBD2	CSPGRAGVSDTQYF	TGCAGCCCCGGTCGTGCGGGAGTCTCGGATACGCAGTATTTT
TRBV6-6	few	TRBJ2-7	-	CASRNAAKQYF	TGTGCCAGCCGCAATGCGGCGAAGCAGTACTTC
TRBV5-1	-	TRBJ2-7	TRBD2	CASSFLAGGPSEQYF	TGCGCCAGCAGCTTTCTAGCGGGAGGCCCATCCGAGCAGTACTTC
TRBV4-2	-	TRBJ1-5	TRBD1	CASSQDRQGPGRNQPQHF	TGTGCCAGCAGCCAAGATCGACAGGGCCCCGGGAGGAATCAGCCCCAGCATTTT
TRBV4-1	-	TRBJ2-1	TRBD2	CASSQDLGGTSRLGEQFF	TGCGCCAGCAGCCAAGATCTAGGCGGGACTAGCCGCCTCGGTGAGCAGTTCTTC
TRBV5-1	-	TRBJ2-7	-	CASSLVSRYPTYEQYF	TGCGCCAGCAGCTTGGTATCTCGTTATCCCACCTACGAGCAGTACTTC
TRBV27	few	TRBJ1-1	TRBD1	CASSPRTGWNTEAFF	TGTGCCAGCAGTCCCAGGACAGGTTGGAACACTGAAGCTTTCTTT
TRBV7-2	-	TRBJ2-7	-	CASTPFLDLSSYEQYF	TGTGCCAGCACTCCGTTCCTAGACCTAAGCTCCTACGAGCAGTACTTC
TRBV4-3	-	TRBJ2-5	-	CASSQDWPSQETQYF	TGCGCCAGCAGCCAAGATTGGCCAAGTCAAGAGACCCAGTACTTC
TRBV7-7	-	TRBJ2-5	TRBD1	CASSRTGWGETQYF	TGTGCTAGCAGCCGGACAGGGTGGGGCGAGACCCAGTACTTC
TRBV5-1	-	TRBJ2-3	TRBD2	CASSPELAGATDTQYF	TGCGCCAGCAGCCCGGAACTAGCGGGAGCCACAGATACGCAGTATTTT
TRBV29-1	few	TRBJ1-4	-	CSVSWQGGEKLFF	TGCAGCGTTTCTTGGCAAGGGGGGGAAAAACTGTTTTTT
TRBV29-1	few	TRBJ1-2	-	CSVWTSPNYGYTF	TGCAGCGTTTGGACGTCGCCAAACTATGGCTACACCTTC
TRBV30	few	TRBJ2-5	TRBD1	CAWRVTGAGETQYF	TGTGCCTGGCGTGTCACAGGGGCCGGAGAGACCCAGTACTTC
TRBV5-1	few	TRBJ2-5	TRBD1	CASSRDRYQETQYF	TGCGCCAGCAGCCGGGACAGGTACCAAGAGACCCAGTACTTC
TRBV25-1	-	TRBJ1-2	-	CASSFDSDYGYTF	TGTGCCAGCAGCTTCGACAGTGACTATGGCTACACCTTC
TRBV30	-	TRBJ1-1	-	CAWSAMGSTEAFF	TGTGCCTGGAGTGCCATGGGGAGCACTGAAGCTTTCTTT
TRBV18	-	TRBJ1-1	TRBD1	CASSQSDRTEAFF	TGTGCCAGCTCACAATCGGACAGGACTGAAGCTTTCTTT
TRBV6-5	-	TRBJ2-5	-	CASSLLQGRLETQYF	TGTGCCAGCAGTTTGCTGCAGGGACGGTTGGAGACCCAGTACTTC
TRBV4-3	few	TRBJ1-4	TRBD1	CASSQGSGGATNEKLFF	TGCGCCAGCAGCCAAGGTTCAGGGGGCGCAACTAATGAAAAACTGTTTTTT
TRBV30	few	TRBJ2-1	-	CAWSVPRVYNEQFF	TGTGCCTGGAGTGTCCCGCGCGTTTACAATGAGCAGTTCTTC
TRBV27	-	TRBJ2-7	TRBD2	CASKTSGFSYEQYF	TGTGCCAGCAAAACTAGCGGGTTCTCCTACGAGCAGTACTTC
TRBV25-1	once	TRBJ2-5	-	CASSDHRESPETQYF	TGTGCCAGCAGTGACCACCGAGAGAGCCCAGAGACCCAGTACTTC
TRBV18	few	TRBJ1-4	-	CASSLTARNEKLFF	TGTGCCAGCTCCCTCACAGCCAGGAATGAAAAACTGTTTTTT
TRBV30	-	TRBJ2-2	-	CAWSPQWSGFTGELFF	TGTGCCTGGAGCCCCCAATGGAGCGGGTTCACCGGGGAGCTGTTTTTT
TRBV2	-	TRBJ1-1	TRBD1	CASRTDRSNTEAFF	TGTGCCAGCAGGACGGACAGGTCGAACACTGAAGCTTTCTTT
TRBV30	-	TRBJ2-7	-	CAWSPRSYEQYF	TGTGCCTGGAGTCCCCGGAGCTACGAGCAGTACTTC
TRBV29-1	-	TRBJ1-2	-	CSVDGYGGYTF	TGCAGCGTTGATGGTTATGGGGGCTACACCTTC
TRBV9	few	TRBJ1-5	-	CASSVASNQPQHF	TGTGCCAGCAGCGTAGCTAGCAATCAGCCCCAGCATTTT
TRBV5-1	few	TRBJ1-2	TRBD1	CASSSGTGGDYGYTF	TGCGCCAGCAGCAGTGGGACAGGGGGCGACTATGGCTACACCTTC
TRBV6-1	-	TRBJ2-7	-	CASSWGGYEQYF	TGTGCCAGCAGTTGGGGAGGATACGAGCAGTACTTC